Listed below are T cell receptor beta chains from one sample, sequenced in a study of blood T cell repertoires in COVID-19. TCRdb's copy holds only in-frame clones and misses some; the assay was immunoSEQ multiplex PCR. The data show 350,000 to 450,000 clones, about 85% seen once. The sample taken for sequencing was peripheral blood. The receptors derive from a woman in her late teens or twenties with acute or convalescent COVID-19. The CDR3 runs from the conserved cysteine through the conserved F or W. A D gene is named only where the DNA matches it firmly. Clone size is shown for a subset of rows, as once, few, many or a class of expanded clone.

j_call,clone_size,v_call,d_call,cdr3_aa,cdr3_nt
TRBJ1-1,NA,TRBV9,TRBD1,CASSKGQGATEAFF,TGTGCCAGCAGCAAGGGACAGGGGGCCACTGAAGCTTTCTTT
TRBJ1-4,NA,TRBV4-2,NA,CASSQDAGRTNEKLFF,TGTGCCAGCAGCCAAGACGCGGGGAGGACTAATGAAAAACTGTTTTTT
TRBJ2-3,NA,TRBV5-6,NA,CASNLPATASTDTQYF,TGTGCCAGCAACCTCCCAGCGACAGCTAGCACAGATACGCAGTATTTT
TRBJ1-5,NA,TRBV6-1,NA,CASSEGSTRLAQHF,TGTGCCAGCAGTGAAGGATCTACTCGTTTGGCCCAGCATTTT
TRBJ1-1,NA,TRBV27,NA,CASSLSQGGTEAFF,TGTGCCAGCAGTTTATCGCAAGGGGGCACTGAAGCTTTCTTT
TRBJ2-2,once,TRBV27,TRBD1,CASRTGGNTGELFF,TGTGCCAGCCGGACAGGGGGCAACACCGGGGAGCTGTTTTTT
TRBJ2-7,NA,TRBV5-1,TRBD1,CASNRDREGYEQYF,TGCGCCAGCAACCGGGACAGGGAAGGATACGAGCAGTACTTC
TRBJ1-5,NA,TRBV28,NA,CASSLWAGDSNQPQHF,TGTGCCAGCAGTTTATGGGCAGGTGATAGCAATCAGCCCCAGCATTTT
TRBJ1-5,NA,TRBV6-6,TRBD1,CASTEGDRVQPQHF,TGTGCCAGCACCGAAGGGGACAGGGTACAGCCCCAGCATTTT
TRBJ1-2,NA,TRBV19,NA,CASTKDGGHFAYGYTF,TGTGCCAGTACCAAAGACGGTGGGCATTTTGCCTATGGCTACACCTTC
TRBJ2-5,few,TRBV5-1,NA,CASRRTEQETQYF,TGCGCCAGCAGACGGACAGAACAAGAGACCCAGTACTTC
TRBJ2-6,NA,TRBV19,NA,CASSIEASGANVLTF,TGTGCCAGTAGTATTGAGGCCTCTGGGGCCAACGTCCTGACTTTC
TRBJ2-1,NA,TRBV29-1,NA,CSVDGGNEQFF,TGCAGCGTTGACGGCGGTAATGAGCAGTTCTTC
TRBJ2-1,NA,TRBV29-1,NA,CGGGGSAASYNEQFF,TGCGGGGGTGGGGGGTCGGCAGCCTCCTACAATGAGCAGTTCTTC
TRBJ1-1,NA,TRBV7-9,TRBD1,CASSPGQGVLDTEAFF,TGTGCCAGCAGCCCTGGACAGGGGGTCCTTGACACTGAAGCTTTCTTT
TRBJ1-5,once,TRBV24-1,NA,CATSGSAGSGPQHF,TGTGCCACCAGTGGGTCAGCGGGGTCAGGGCCCCAGCATTTT
TRBJ1-2,NA,TRBV4-2,NA,CASSLSDRSAYGYTF,TGTGCCAGCAGCCTTTCGGACAGATCAGCGTATGGCTACACCTTC
TRBJ2-7,NA,TRBV12-3/TRBV12-4,NA,CASSFGGYYEQYF,TGTGCCAGCAGTTTCGGCGGGTACTACGAGCAGTACTTC
TRBJ1-2,NA,TRBV21-1,NA,CASSISQGDGGYTF,TGTGCCAGCAGCATCTCACAGGGGGACGGTGGCTACACCTTC
TRBJ2-4,NA,TRBV6-1,NA,CASSDPDIAKNIQYF,TGTGCCAGCAGTGACCCGGACATAGCCAAAAACATTCAGTACTTC
TRBJ2-2,NA,TRBV28,TRBD1,CASSLTGEVSGELFF,TGTGCCAGCAGTTTGACAGGGGAAGTTAGCGGGGAGCTGTTTTTT
TRBJ1-5,once,TRBV19,NA,CASSRGPGQPQHF,TGTGCCAGTAGTAGGGGGCCCGGTCAGCCCCAGCATTTT
TRBJ1-5,NA,TRBV10-3,NA,CAISAVGEISNQPQHF,TGTGCCATCAGTGCCGTCGGGGAGATAAGCAATCAGCCCCAGCATTTT
TRBJ2-5,NA,TRBV19,NA,CASSIWGDQETQYF,TGTGCCAGTAGTATATGGGGGGACCAAGAGACCCAGTACTTC
TRBJ2-5,NA,TRBV14,NA,CASSQVGAGQETQYF,TGTGCCAGCAGCCAAGTTGGGGCAGGCCAAGAGACCCAGTACTTC
TRBJ1-1,NA,TRBV30,NA,CAWSVSRGTEAFF,TGTGCCTGGAGTGTTAGTCGGGGCACTGAAGCTTTCTTT
TRBJ2-2,NA,TRBV18,TRBD2,CASYNRGLADTGELFF,TGTGCCAGCTACAACCGCGGGCTAGCGGACACCGGGGAGCTGTTTTTT
TRBJ2-5,NA,TRBV12-5,TRBD2,CASGLGLAGGQETQYF,TGTGCTAGTGGTTTGGGACTAGCGGGGGGGCAAGAGACCCAGTACTTC
TRBJ2-5,NA,TRBV5-1,NA,CASSEGGRETQYF,TGCGCCAGCAGTGAGGGCGGAAGAGAGACCCAGTACTTC
TRBJ1-3,NA,TRBV5-4,NA,CASSLDPGITGNTIYF,TGTGCCAGCAGCCTCGATCCCGGGATCACTGGAAACACCATATATTTT
TRBJ2-2,NA,TRBV7-3,NA,CASSLGGAGELFF,TGTGCCAGCAGCTTAGGAGGGGCCGGGGAGCTGTTTTTT
TRBJ2-3,NA,TRBV2,NA,CASVFQVDTQYF,TGTGCCAGCGTCTTCCAGGTAGATACGCAGTATTTT
TRBJ1-1,NA,TRBV4-2,NA,CASSQDRARAYEAFF,TGTGCCAGCAGCCAAGATAGGGCCAGGGCCTATGAAGCTTTCTTT
TRBJ2-2,once,TRBV4-1,NA,CASSHLLGGGELFF,TGCGCCAGCAGCCACTTACTAGGCGGCGGGGAGCTGTTTTTT
TRBJ1-5,NA,TRBV5-4,TRBD1,CASSEDRGSQPQHF,TGTGCCAGCAGCGAGGACAGGGGAAGTCAGCCCCAGCATTTT
TRBJ1-1,few,TRBV27,TRBD1,CASSLTRTGFNTEAFF,TGTGCCAGCAGTCTTACCCGGACAGGGTTTAACACTGAAGCTTTCTTT